The present entry profiles one T cell receptor beta chain with its context. Germline V CDR1 and CDR2: SGHDT, YYEEEE. This CDR3 is built from 14 residues. Trimming cost V 2 bases and J 6 bases; bases outside gene matches: 3. Method: immunoSEQ multiplex PCR; TCRdb's copy keeps in-frame clones and lacks some. The table has about 190,000 clones, around 86% seen once. Either two negative PCRs, clearance, or symptom resolution qualified Cohort 3 donors as recovered. This entry comes from a study of blood T cell repertoires in COVID-19. This TCR was recovered from a woman aged 30 to 39 who had recovered from COVID-19. Sequencing input: PBMCs or T cells enriched from blood (not recorded which). This chain joins TRBV5-6 and TRBJ2-1, with 9 bases matching TRBD2. The CDR3 nucleotides read TGTGCCAGCAGCTTAAGCGGGAGGATCAATGAGCAGTTCTTC. It specifies CASSLSGRINEQFF.